This TCR beta chain was recorded in a study of cytomegalovirus exposure and HLA in healthy donors. PCR employed 60 Vbeta and 13 Jbeta primers. Sequenced by immunoSEQ multiplex PCR; TCRdb stores in-frame clones only, minus some. Of about 170,000 clones in the sample, approximately 81% were seen once. This CDR3 comprises 16 residues. Unmatched junction bases numbered 5, after V lost 5 bases and J lost 2 bases. Germline lookup yields CDR1 MGHRA and CDR2 YSYEKL. Sequenced input: PBMCs. V gene TRBV4-1 combines with J gene TRBJ2-1; 11 bases line up with TRBD2. The receptor was isolated from a woman aged 18-30 years in good health and CMV-seronegative. The CDR3 coding sequence is TGCGCCAGCAGCACGGGACTAGCGGAGGCCTACAATGAGCAGTTCTTC. It is translated as CASSTGLAEAYNEQFF.